This T cell receptor beta chain derives from a study of identical twins. MiXCR, run by TCRdb on the 5' RACE reads, gives a single entry per CDR3 protein. This sample has hundreds of thousands of distinct CDR3 sequences, with 5.5% to 6.5% found just once. This clonotype was observed a few times. The antigen is unknown. V lost 6 bases, J lost 6 bases, and 13 bases stayed unmatched. CDR1 and CDR2 (germline): ENHRY, SYGVKD. The CDR3 covers 16 residues. Study-wide results and limits: Beta clonotypes that were abundant in cord blood contained fewer insertions, a pattern absent from memory repertoires.

The sample taken for sequencing was naive T cells sorted from blood. The clonotype was recovered from a young man in good health. The chain is built from TRBV10-3 and TRBJ1-2; 10 bases are shared with TRBD1. The CDR3 DNA follows: TGTGCCATCAGGAACGGGACAGGGGTAGGGAGCGATGGCTACACCTTC. It is translated as CAIRNGTGVGSDGYTF.